The 27 T cell receptor beta chains given below trace back to one sample, sequenced in a study of neurological immune-mediated disorders. TCRdb re-called the 5' RACE reads through MiXCR, storing one row per CDR3 protein. The table has about 59,000 distinct CDR3 sequences, about 13% seen once. Sequencing input: PBMCs. Receptors originate from a woman aged 55-69 years with HTLV-1-associated myelopathy (HAM/TSP).

This clonotype was picked up many times. The CDR3 reads CASSSPPGQPRIRNEQFF. CDR3 nucleotides: TGTGCCAGCAGCTCACCCCCCGGTCAACCCCGAATTCGCAATGAGCAGTTCTTC. The chain couples TRBV7-9 to TRBJ2-1; D is ambiguous. Trimming removed 4 bases from V and 6 bases from J, with 25 bases in between. CDR1 and CDR2 from the germline V gene are SEHNR and FQNEAQ (reference sequence). This CDR3 is 18 amino acids long.

The chain has TRBV6-5 and TRBJ2-7, with 9 bases identical to TRBD1. This CDR3 comprises 15 residues. With V trimmed by 5 bases and J by 5 bases, 10 bases remained unmatched. Germline V gives CDR1 MNHEY, CDR2 SVGAGI. The CDR3 reads CASSLLYRGRNEQYF. The CDR3 DNA follows: TGTGCCAGCAGTCTCCTGTACAGGGGGCGTAACGAGCAGTACTTC.

This clonotype has at least ten counts. CDR3: CATSDTGQKANTGELFF. Here the CDR3 DNA reads TGTGCCACCAGTGACACGGGACAGAAAGCGAACACCGGGGAGCTGTTTTTT. This chain uses TRBV24-1 with TRBJ2-2, with TRBD1 matching over 7 bases. V gave up 4 bases and J gave up 0 bases; unmatched junction bases: 7. CDR1 is KGHDR and CDR2 is SFDVKD in the germline V gene. This CDR3 is built from 17 residues.

This clonotype was picked up many times. This chain uses TRBV25-1 with TRBJ1-2; D gene unclear. Germline assignment: CDR1 MGHDK and CDR2 SYGVNS. The CDR3 covers 18 residues. The germline V and J ends were trimmed by 1 base and 3 bases, with 21 bases remaining between them. This CDR3 reads CASSESGTDPYLDYGYTF. The CDR3, as DNA: TGTGCCAGCAGTGAATCGGGAACAGACCCCTATCTAGACTATGGCTACACCTTC.

This clonotype was seen repeatedly, ten times or more. The gene calls are TRBV27 and TRBJ1-2; D might be TRBD1 (5 bases). This CDR3 comprises 14 residues. The V and J ends lost 5 bases and 5 bases respectively, with 15 bases between them. Germline loops: CDR1 MNHEY, CDR2 SMNVEV (reference sequence). The CDR3 here is CASSDSGNRYGYTF. CDR3 DNA sequence: TGTGCCAGCAGTGACTCAGGGAATCGGTATGGCTACACCTTC.

As to this clonotype: A much larger clone lies a single base off, so this may be a read error. The V and J genes are TRBV4-2 and TRBJ2-1; 7 nucleotides line up with TRBD2. Germline V gene lookup returns CDR1 LGHNA and CDR2 YNFKEQ. This CDR3 has 18 amino acids. The CDR3 sequence: CARSPRGAGVSSHNEQFF. In nucleotides, the CDR3 is TGTGCCCGCAGCCCCCGTGGGGCGGGAGTGTCTTCCCACAATGAGCAGTTCTTC.

This clonotype has at least ten counts. The V call is TRBV5-1, the J call TRBJ2-1; D not certain. CDR1 SGHRS and CDR2 YFSETQ come from the germline V gene. With 6 bases removed from V and 2 bases from J, the gap between germline ends came to 18 bases. The CDR3 loop spans 16 amino acids. CDR3 protein: CASTTNIRRPYNEQFF. The CDR3 DNA reads TGCGCCAGCACAACCAATATAAGGAGACCCTACAATGAGCAGTTCTTC.

Many counts were recorded for this clonotype. This chain connects TRBV5-5 to TRBJ2-1; D unresolved. Trimming took 7 bases from V and 6 from J, leaving 23 bases between them. The germline CDR1 and CDR2 sequences are SGHKS and YYEKEE (reference sequence). The CDR3 is 16 residues long. The CDR3 DNA follows: TGTGCCAGCTGGCTGGAAAGCCAGGCCGTGGGCAATGAGCAGTTCTTC. Translated, it gives CASWLESQAVGNEQFF.

Ten or more counts support this clonotype. The chain couples TRBV11-3 to TRBJ2-1; TRBD2 matches at 7 bases. Germline V lookup: CDR1 SGHNT, CDR2 YENEEA. The length of the CDR3 is 15 residues. The ends lost 2 bases at V and 6 bases at J; junction bases unmatched: 7. In nucleotides, the CDR3 is TGTGCCAGCAGCTTATCCACTCCGGGAGGCAATGAGCAGTTCTTC. It specifies CASSLSTPGGNEQFF.

The chain carries TRBV20-1 and TRBJ2-5; D unclear. Trimming took off 3 bases at V and 3 bases at J, with 5 bases between the two ends. The germline CDR1 and CDR2 sequences are DFQATT and SNEGSKA (reference sequence). The CDR3 has 11 residues. The CDR3 loop is CSASAEETQYF. In nucleotides, the CDR3 is TGCAGTGCTAGCGCCGAAGAGACCCAGTACTTC.

The chain recombines TRBV12-3 or TRBV12-4 with TRBJ2-2; 9 bases line up with TRBD1. This CDR3 contains 17 residues. Trimming took 3 bases from V and 7 from J; bases not matched to a gene: 12. The CDR3 is CASSFELVQGAFGELFF. As DNA, the CDR3 is TGTGCCAGCAGTTTCGAGCTGGTACAGGGGGCTTTCGGGGAGCTGTTTTTT.

This clonotype appeared many times. The gene calls are TRBV5-1 and TRBJ2-1, with D unresolved. In germline, CDR1 is SGHRS, CDR2 YFSETQ. The CDR3 has 15 amino acids. V lost 2 bases, J lost 0 bases, and 9 bases lay in between. As DNA, the CDR3 is TGCGCCAGCAGCTTAGGCGAAAGCTCCTACAATGAGCAGTTCTTC. Protein: CASSLGESSYNEQFF.

There are many counts of this clonotype. This sequence joins TRBV15 and TRBJ2-3; D ambiguous. Germline V gene lookup returns CDR1 LNHNV and CDR2 YYDKDF (reference sequence). The V gene lost 0 bases and the J gene lost 1 base, with 8 bases spanning the gap. This CDR3 is 15 amino acids long. The CDR3 DNA reads TGTGCCACCAGCAGAGAACCCCAGGGCACAGATACGCAGTATTTT. Protein sequence: CATSREPQGTDTQYF. The full variable domain, with the rest looked up from reference TRBV15 and TRBJ2-3, is DAMVIQNPRYQVTQFGKPVTLSCSQTLNHNVMYWYQQKSSQAPKLLFHYYDKDFNNEADTPDNFQSRRPNTSFCFLDIRSPGLGDTAMYLCATSREPQGTDTQYFGPGTRLTVL.

This clonotype was recorded at least ten times. The chain combines TRBV5-1 with TRBJ2-1, with TRBD2 matching over 12 bases. CDR3 length: 15 residues. The V gene's germline CDR1 is SGHRS and CDR2 YFSETQ. The junction had 5 bases not matched to a gene; V was cut back by 2 bases and J by 8 bases. CDR3 DNA sequence: TGCGCCAGCAGCTTTGGACTAGCGGGATCCGATGAGCAGTTCTTC. Protein product: CASSFGLAGSDEQFF.

This clonotype was observed many times. The chain links TRBV5-1 to TRBJ2-1; D gene ambiguous. This CDR3 is 12 amino acids long. The V end lost 7 bases, the J end lost 13 bases, and 18 bases lay between the germline ends. Germline CDR1 is SGHRS and CDR2 is YFSETQ. Written as DNA, the CDR3 is TGCGCCAGCGGGGATATGGACGGCCGACAGTTCTTC. Translating gives CASGDMDGRQFF.

This clonotype was detected ten times or more. The chain carries TRBV5-1 and TRBJ1-1; unclear D gene. Per the germline V gene, CDR1 is SGHRS and CDR2 is YFSETQ. This CDR3 is built from 16 residues. V lost 4 bases, J lost 4 bases, and 20 bases lay in between. The CDR3 nucleotides are TGCGCCAGCAGCCCTTCGATTGATGATCGGGGCACTGAAGCTTTCTTT. Translation gives CASSPSIDDRGTEAFF.

This chain joins TRBV11-2 and TRBJ2-6; D is ambiguous. Deletions cut 3 bases from V and 2 bases from J, with 11 bases between. The CDR3 runs 16 residues. The germline V gene has CDR1 SGHAT and CDR2 FQNNGV. CDR3 protein: CASSFPHLTGANVLTF. CDR3 in DNA: TGTGCCAGCAGCTTTCCTCACCTTACTGGGGCCAACGTCCTGACTTTC.

Only a few counts were recorded for this clonotype. This chain joins TRBV5-1 and TRBJ2-2; 11 bases are a match to TRBD2. With 1 base clipped from V and 2 bases from J, the junction kept 4 bases outside the gene matches. This CDR3 is 17 amino acids long. Per germline, CDR1 SGHRS and CDR2 YFSETQ. CDR3 loop: CASSLSTSGSNTGELFF. DNA for the CDR3: TGCGCCAGCAGCTTGAGTACTAGCGGGAGTAACACCGGGGAGCTGTTTTTT. The full variable domain, its missing parts supplied by reference TRBV5-1 and TRBJ2-2, is KAGVTQTPRYLIKTRGQQVTLSCSPISGHRSVSWYQQTPGQGLQFLFEYFSETQRNKGNFPGRFSGRQFSNSRSEMNVSTLELGDSALYLCASSLSTSGSNTGELFFGEGSRLTVL.

This clonotype was detected once. V gene TRBV5-1 combines with J gene TRBJ2-2, with unresolved D. Trimming shortened V by 0 bases and J by 1 base, and 4 bases separated the two germline ends. This CDR3 has 14 amino acids. Germline V gene lookup returns CDR1 SGHRS and CDR2 YFSETQ. CDR3 DNA sequence: TGCGCCAGCAGCTTGGGACAGAACACCGGGGAGCTGTTTTTT. Its translation: CASSLGQNTGELFF.

The chain carries TRBV29-1 and TRBJ2-3; TRBD2 agrees at 7 bases. From germline, CDR1 is SQVTM and CDR2 ANQGSEA. This CDR3 has 14 residues. J was trimmed by 6 bases and V by 7 bases; bases with no gene match: 13. The CDR3 DNA reads TGCAGCGGCCTACTAGCGACTACCCCGGATACGCAGTATTTT. Translating it yields CSGLLATTPDTQYF.

In its sample, this clonotype was seen many times. The rearrangement uses TRBV5-1 and TRBJ2-1; D may be TRBD1 (6 bases). V was clipped by 2 bases and J by 8 bases, with 11 bases between them. Germline V gene sequence: CDR1 SGHRS, CDR2 YFSETQ. This CDR3 is 13 amino acids long. In DNA form, the CDR3 reads TGCGCCAGCAGCTTACAAGGGGGTCATGAGCAGTTCTTC. Translation gives CASSLQGGHEQFF.

In this sample, this clonotype turned up many times. V gene TRBV20-1 combines with J gene TRBJ2-7; D may be TRBD2 (6 bases). The CDR3 extends over 13 amino acids. The germline V gene encodes CDR1 DFQATT and CDR2 SNEGSKA (reference sequence). V gave up 3 bases and J gave up 6 bases, with 15 bases separating them. In DNA, the CDR3 is TGCAGTGCTAGTCTAAGGAGGGTCAGCGAGCAGTACTTC. As protein: CSASLRRVSEQYF.

This clonotype was recorded at least ten times. The V and J genes are TRBV20-1 and TRBJ1-2; 9 nucleotides match TRBD1. V trimming: 5 bases; J trimming: 6 bases; junction bases outside the gene matches: 4. The CDR3 has 12 residues. CDR1 and CDR2 (germline): DFQATT, SNEGSKA (reference sequence). Written as DNA, the CDR3 is TGCAGTGCTGCGACAGGGGGGGATGGCTACACCTTC. This sequence encodes CSAATGGDGYTF.

The genes are TRBV6-5 and TRBJ2-6; perhaps TRBD1 as D (6 bases). CDR1 and CDR2 from the germline V gene are MNHEY and SVGAGI. V gave up 5 bases and J gave up 4 bases, with 12 bases separating them. The CDR3 is 15 amino acids. The chain's CDR3 is CASSRTGMGANVLTF. As DNA, the CDR3 is TGTGCCAGCAGTCGAACAGGGATGGGGGCCAACGTCCTGACTTTC.

In this sample, this clonotype turned up many times. The genes are TRBV20-1 and TRBJ2-7; D is possibly TRBD2 (5 bases). The CDR3 is made up of 13 amino acids. CDR1 DFQATT and CDR2 SNEGSKA come from the germline V gene (reference sequence). The V gene lost 6 bases and the J gene lost 2 bases, with 14 bases spanning the gap. The CDR3 loop reads CSAAPAEAYEQYF. DNA for the CDR3: TGCAGTGCCGCCCCAGCGGAAGCCTACGAGCAGTACTTC.

The rearrangement uses TRBV7-2 and TRBJ1-5; TRBD1 might be the D (5 bases). The CDR3 is 14 residues long. Trimming took off 6 bases at V and 1 base at J, with 10 bases between the two ends. The germline V gene encodes CDR1 SGHTA and CDR2 FQGNSA. CDR3 amino acids: CASRDAGSNQPQHF. The CDR3 DNA is TGTGCCAGCAGAGACGCAGGGAGCAATCAGCCCCAGCATTTT.

Details on this clonotype: This may be a read error, as it is one base from a much larger clone. The chain employs TRBV6-1 and TRBJ2-1; 11 nucleotides align to TRBD2. CDR1 is MNHNS and CDR2 is SASEGT in the germline V gene. The CDR3 has 16 residues. V dropped 2 bases and J dropped 9; count of bases not matched to a gene: 9. In DNA, the CDR3 is TGTGCCAGCAGTGAATGGTTAGCGGGAGGGCCGGGTGAGCAGTTCTTC. It yields the protein CASSEWLAGGPGEQFF.